The 23 T cell receptor beta chains given below trace back to one sample, sequenced in a study of post-analysis software for immune sequencing data. These receptors lack a known antigen. The study's findings and limits: Comparison of patients with controls showed a handful of TRBV segments more frequent in patients, TRBV5-6, TRBV5-1 and TRBV20-1 among them.

Carried by the TCR beta cDNA libraries were unique molecular identifiers. TCRdb re-called the PCR reads through MiXCR, storing one row per CDR3 protein. The data contain 750,000 to 950,000 distinct CDR3 sequences, 46% of them singletons. Specimen: blood. These receptor sequences come from a girl between 5 and 17 years old with multiple sclerosis.

V is TRBV7-2 and J is TRBJ2-7, with D possibly matching TRBD2 (6 bases). CDR3 size: 15 residues. The V and J ends lost 2 bases and 6 bases respectively, with 17 bases between them. CDR1 SGHTA and CDR2 FQGNSA come from the germline V gene. The DNA for the CDR3 is TGTGCCAGCAGCTTAAGGTTGGAGGGTGCGGGCGAGCAGTACTTC. Amino acid sequence: CASSLRLEGAGEQYF.

The table lists this clonotype with a few counts. CDR3 nucleotide sequence: TGTGCCAGCAGCCGGACAGGGCTGTCTAACTATGGCTACACCTTC. Its translation is CASSRTGLSNYGYTF. The V gene is TRBV6-5, the J gene TRBJ1-2; 8 bases align to TRBD1. Germline V gene sequence: CDR1 MNHEY, CDR2 SVGAGI. V shed 6 bases, J shed 0 bases, and the junction held 6 bases outside the gene matches. CDR3 length equals 15 residues.

V gene TRBV29-1 combines with J gene TRBJ2-1; no firm D call. Trimming pared 0 bases from V and 6 bases from J, leaving 18 bases between. CDR1 is SQVTM, CDR2 ANQGSEA, per germline. The CDR3 sequence is 16 residues long. Here the CDR3 reads CSVEDGQGRVGNEQFF. The CDR3, as DNA: TGCAGCGTTGAAGATGGGCAAGGACGGGTGGGCAATGAGCAGTTCTTC.

This clonotype was recorded a few times. The chain has TRBV12-3 or TRBV12-4 and TRBJ2-3, with 8 bases fitting TRBD2. The CDR3 is 15 amino acids. Unmatched junction bases numbered 9, after V lost 5 bases and J lost 5 bases. DNA for the CDR3: TGTGCCAGCAGTCTTGAAGCGGGAGTGAAAGATACGCAGTATTTT. It translates to CASSLEAGVKDTQYF.

The V gene is TRBV6-1, the J gene TRBJ1-2, with 7 bases lining up with TRBD1. Germline trimming cut 1 base from V and 2 bases from J; bases unmatched to any gene: 4. The CDR3 extends over 15 amino acids. CDR1 is MNHNS and CDR2 is SASEGT in the germline V gene. This CDR3 reads CASSEVQGVNYGYTF. DNA of the CDR3: TGTGCCAGCAGTGAAGTCCAGGGGGTGAACTATGGCTACACCTTC.

This clonotype was seen only a few times. This chain's CDR3 is CASSPSPPEGYENIQYF. The CDR3 DNA is TGTGCCAGCAGCCCCTCCCCTCCTGAGGGCTATGAAAACATTCAGTACTTC. The chain combines TRBV7-2 with TRBJ2-4, with D perhaps TRBD2 (5 bases). This CDR3 region has 17 residues. CDR1 is SGHTA and CDR2 is FQGNSA in the germline V gene. The ends were cut back, 5 bases at V and 5 bases at J, with 22 bases in the middle. Full variable domain (missing parts from reference TRBV7-2 and TRBJ2-4): GAGVSQSPSNKVTEKGKDVELRCDPISGHTALYWYRQSLGQGLEFLIYFQGNSAPDKSGLPSDRFSAERTGGSVSTLTIQRTQQEDSAVYLCASSPSPPEGYENIQYFGAGTRLSVL.

In this sample, this clonotype turned up many times. J is TRBJ2-7 and V is TRBV7-2; 8 bases are a match to TRBD1. Trimming took 6 bases from V and 0 from J; bases not matched to a gene: 7. This CDR3 has 15 residues. Germline lookup yields CDR1 SGHTA and CDR2 FQGNSA. CDR3 DNA sequence: TGTGCCAGCAGTTCCCGGACAGGGAGCTCCTACGAGCAGTACTTC. This translates into CASSSRTGSSYEQYF.

The table lists this clonotype with a count of one. J is TRBJ1-2 and V is TRBV6-5; 8 bases fit TRBD1. This CDR3 is 13 amino acids long. The germline V gene encodes CDR1 MNHEY and CDR2 SVGAGI. Unmatched junction bases numbered 5, after V lost 6 bases and J lost 5 bases. The CDR3 bases are TGTGCCAGCAGACTACAGGGGGGATATGGCTACACCTTC. This sequence encodes CASRLQGGYGYTF.

This clonotype appeared a few times. At one boundary the junction diverges from the germline segment, which might be a read error. The CDR3, as DNA: TGTGCCAGTAGTGAATCAGGGGGGTTCTACTATGGCTACACCTTC. Its protein is CASSESGGFYYGYTF. The chain couples TRBV25-1 to TRBJ1-2; 7 bases are a match to TRBD1. Germline CDR1 MGHDK, CDR2 SYGVNS. This CDR3 is 15 amino acids long.

The chain uses TRBV7-3 and TRBJ1-1; TRBD1 might be the D (6 bases). This CDR3 is built from 15 residues. Trimming pared 1 base from V and 2 bases from J, leaving 11 bases between. Germline V gene data show CDR1 as SGHTA and CDR2 as FQGTGA. The CDR3: CASSLNTGTNTEAFF. The CDR3 coding sequence is TGTGCCAGCAGCTTAAATACAGGGACTAACACTGAAGCTTTCTTT. Drawing the rest from reference TRBV7-3 and TRBJ1-1, the complete variable domain is GAGVSQTPSNKVTEKGKYVELRCDPISGHTALYWYRQSLGQGPEFLIYFQGTGAADDSGLPNDRFFAVRPEGSVSTLKIQRTERGDSAVYLCASSLNTGTNTEAFFGQGTRLTVV.

The rearrangement uses TRBV3-1 and TRBJ2-6, with D tentatively TRBD2 (6 bases). The germline gives CDR1 LGHDT, CDR2 YNNKEL (reference sequence). The CDR3 extends over 18 amino acids. Trimming took off 2 bases at V and 0 bases at J, with 14 bases between the two ends. CDR3: CASSQWRGGRSGANVLTF. In DNA form, the CDR3 reads TGTGCCAGCAGCCAATGGAGGGGCGGTCGCTCTGGGGCCAACGTCCTGACTTTC.

The sample holds a few counts of this clonotype. The chain links TRBV12-3 or TRBV12-4 to TRBJ1-2; D uncertain. The CDR3 is 11 residues long. Trimming removed 5 bases from V and 8 bases from J, with 9 bases in between. The CDR3 spells CASSTGLGYTF. CDR3 coding DNA: TGTGCCAGCAGTACTGGGTTGGGCTACACCTTC.

Many counts were recorded for this clonotype. The genes are TRBV20-1 and TRBJ2-5, with TRBD2 identical over 11 bases. This CDR3 contains 15 residues. V lost 0 bases, J lost 4 bases, and 4 bases stayed unmatched. The germline V gene has CDR1 DFQATT and CDR2 SNEGSKA (reference sequence). DNA of the CDR3: TGCAGTGCTAGAGATCAGCTAGCGGGAGGAGAGACCCAGTACTTC. Encoded protein: CSARDQLAGGETQYF.

V is TRBV6-5 and J is TRBJ2-7, with D maybe TRBD1 (6 bases). Per germline, CDR1 MNHEY and CDR2 SVGAGI. CDR3 length equals 14 residues. With 2 bases removed from V and 7 bases from J, the gap between germline ends came to 15 bases. This chain's CDR3 is CASSYQTLGGEQYF. Written as DNA, the CDR3 is TGTGCCAGCAGTTACCAGACCCTAGGGGGAGAGCAGTACTTC.

In this sample, this clonotype turned up a few times. J is TRBJ2-1 and V is TRBV29-1; TRBD2 aligns across 14 bases. The junction had 8 bases not matched to a gene; V was cut back by 1 base and J by 0 bases. CDR3 length equals 19 residues. Germline CDR1 is SQVTM and CDR2 is ANQGSEA. Here the CDR3 reads CSVEGGGTSGSLSYNEQFF. The CDR3 region has the DNA TGCAGCGTTGAAGGAGGAGGGACTAGCGGGAGCCTCTCCTACAATGAGCAGTTCTTC.

The rearrangement uses TRBV29-1 and TRBJ2-1; D remains unclear. Trimming took 4 bases from V and 10 from J, leaving 17 bases between them. The germline V gene has CDR1 SQVTM and CDR2 ANQGSEA. The CDR3 runs to 13 residues. Here the CDR3 DNA reads TGCAGCGTTGGGGGAAGTAGATTCGGGGAGCAGTTCTTC. It codes for CSVGGSRFGEQFF.

The rearrangement links TRBV12-5 to TRBJ1-1; 9 bases map to TRBD1. The V segment lost 5 bases and the J segment 1 base; nucleotides outside the gene matches: 2. This CDR3 comprises 14 residues. Germline V CDR1 and CDR2: LGHNT, FRNRAP. The chain's CDR3 is CASGMTGGNTEAFF. CDR3 sequence (DNA): TGTGCTAGTGGTATGACAGGGGGGAACACTGAAGCTTTCTTT.

This clonotype was found many times. The chain is built from TRBV29-1 and TRBJ2-5; 13 bases agree with TRBD2. Losses at the gene ends were 5 bases for V and 7 bases for J; bases not matched to a gene: 10. Looked up from germline, CDR1 is SQVTM and CDR2 is ANQGSEA. This CDR3 is built from 15 residues. The CDR3 sequence: CSVSGLAGVSGTQYF. The CDR3 DNA reads as TGCAGCGTTTCAGGACTAGCGGGAGTAAGCGGGACCCAGTACTTC.

CDR3 in amino acids: CASSPLDHWGNEQFF. The CDR3 nucleotides are TGTGCCAGCTCACCACTCGACCATTGGGGCAATGAGCAGTTCTTC. The rearrangement uses TRBV18 and TRBJ2-1; D call uncertain. Germline-derived CDR1 and CDR2 are KGHSH and LQKENI. V was cut by 1 base and J by 6 bases, with 13 bases left in between. This CDR3 region has 15 residues.

This clonotype was found once. This sequence joins TRBV27 and TRBJ1-6; D unresolved. V shed 2 bases and J shed 5 bases, with 7 bases lying between them. This CDR3 has 14 residues. Germline CDR1 reads MNHEY; CDR2 reads SMNVEV (reference sequence). This CDR3 reads CASSLNGDNSPLHF. CDR3 bases: TGTGCCAGCAGTTTAAACGGTGATAATTCACCCCTCCACTTT.

The chain employs TRBV7-6 and TRBJ2-1; TRBD1 is a possible D gene (6 bases). V lost 5 bases and J lost 0, with 11 bases in between. Germline-derived CDR1 and CDR2 are SGHVS and FNYEAQ. There are 15 residues in the CDR3. The CDR3 DNA is TGTGCCAGCAGCGCAACAGGGACCTCCTACAATGAGCAGTTCTTC. It codes for CASSATGTSYNEQFF.

V is TRBV3-1 and J is TRBJ1-2, with 7 bases identical to TRBD1. Trimming took 6 bases from V and 8 from J; bases not matched to a gene: 9. The CDR3 consists of 13 residues. CDR1 is LGHDT, CDR2 YNNKEL, per germline (reference sequence). The CDR3 here is CASRGTAQGGYTF. For the CDR3, the DNA is TGTGCCAGCAGGGGGACAGCCCAAGGCGGCTACACCTTC. Drawing the rest from reference TRBV3-1 and TRBJ1-2, the complete variable domain is DTAVSQTPKYLVTQMGNDKSIKCEQNLGHDTMYWYKQDSKKFLKIMFSYNNKELIINETVPNRFSPKSPDKAHLNLHINSLELGDSAVYFCASRGTAQGGYTFGSGTRLTVV.

This rearrangement joins TRBV5-1 to TRBJ2-3, with D perhaps matching TRBD1 or TRBD2 (6 bases each). V shed 7 bases and J shed 5 bases, with 20 bases lying between them. Germline CDR1 and CDR2: SGHRS and YFSETQ. The CDR3 sequence is 15 residues long. This CDR3 is CASGGVGTRKDTQYF. The DNA for the CDR3 is TGCGCCAGCGGAGGGGTGGGGACAAGGAAAGATACGCAGTATTTT. Full variable domain (rest looked up from reference TRBV5-1 and TRBJ2-3): KAGVTQTPRYLIKTRGQQVTLSCSPISGHRSVSWYQQTPGQGLQFLFEYFSETQRNKGNFPGRFSGRQFSNSRSEMNVSTLELGDSALYLCASGGVGTRKDTQYFGPGTRLTVL.